This TCR beta chain was captured by sequencing in a study of cytomegalovirus exposure and HLA in healthy donors. To note about this clone: This sample also contains other DNA sequences that code for the same CDR3.

PCR used 60 Vbeta primers and 13 Jbeta primers. Per the original data handling: An analysis that came later counted around 80 million unique TCR beta chains, around 10 million shared. Profiled with immunoSEQ multiplex PCR; TCRdb holds only in-frame clones, not every one. For V, J and clone size, that table is used; D and trimming come from the DNA. This repertoire shows around 170,000 clones, 65% to 85% found once; its top ten account for approximately 1.3%. CDR1 SGHRS and CDR2 YFSETQ come from the germline V gene. J lost 2 bases, V lost 3 bases, and 2 bases had no gene match. The CDR3 loop spans 14 amino acids.

The receptor was derived from a girl aged 10 to 17 in good health and CMV-seropositive. The chain combines TRBV5-1 with TRBJ1-3; TRBD1 agrees at 7 bases. The sequenced sample consisted of PBMCs. The DNA for the CDR3 is TGCGCCAGCAGCTCCGACAGGGCTGGAAACACCATATATTTT. Translated, it gives CASSSDRAGNTIYF. Full variable domain (missing parts from reference TRBV5-1 and TRBJ1-3): KAGVTQTPRYLIKTRGQQVTLSCSPISGHRSVSWYQQTPGQGLQFLFEYFSETQRNKGNFPGRFSGRQFSNSRSEMNVSTLELGDSALYLCASSSDRAGNTIYFGEGSWLTVV.